This is a list of T cell receptor beta chains from one sample in a study of glioma-infiltrating T cells after dendritic cell vaccination. Here immunoSEQ multiplex PCR was the method, and the copy in TCRdb shows in-frame clones only, minus some. Of approximately 90,000 clones in the sample, roughly 84% were seen once. The sample in question was blood, obtained before dendritic cell vaccination. These receptors were collected from a human donor with glioblastoma. Both conserved end residues are part of each CDR3. Each record gives: J gene, D gene, V gene, clone size, CDR3 DNA, CDR3 protein. The D gene is left open where the match is weak. Clone size is stated in some rows and not others, as once, few, many or a class when expanded.

j_gene: TRBJ2-7
d_gene: -
v_gene: TRBV9
abundance: -
CDR3nt: TGTGCCAGCAGCGTAGGGGCTGCGGAGGCCTACGAGCAGTACTTC
CDR3aa: CASSVGAAEAYEQYF

j_gene: TRBJ2-5
d_gene: TRBD2
v_gene: TRBV11-2
abundance: -
CDR3nt: TGTGCCAGCGGGCGGGAGAGGCAAGAGACCCAGTACTTC
CDR3aa: CASGRERQETQYF

j_gene: TRBJ1-1
d_gene: -
v_gene: TRBV5-4
abundance: -
CDR3nt: TGTGCCAGCACCCTAGGGGGGGCACACGCCACTGAAGCTTTCTTT
CDR3aa: CASTLGGAHATEAFF

j_gene: TRBJ1-5
d_gene: -
v_gene: TRBV5-1
abundance: -
CDR3nt: TGCGCCAGCAGCTTTCTTCCCGGCAATCAGCCCCAGCATTTT
CDR3aa: CASSFLPGNQPQHF

j_gene: TRBJ2-1
d_gene: TRBD2
v_gene: TRBV30
abundance: -
CDR3nt: TGTGCCCGCAGCGGGGGGAGGGGGCAGTTCTTC
CDR3aa: CARSGGRGQFF

j_gene: TRBJ2-5
d_gene: TRBD2
v_gene: TRBV5-1
abundance: -
CDR3nt: TGCGCCAGCAGCTTGGCCCTGGCTAGCGGGCGGGAGACCCAGTACTTC
CDR3aa: CASSLALASGRETQYF

j_gene: TRBJ2-7
d_gene: TRBD1
v_gene: TRBV5-1
abundance: -
CDR3nt: TGCGCCAGCAGCTTGGGACAGGGGGGCGAGCAGTACTTC
CDR3aa: CASSLGQGGEQYF

j_gene: TRBJ2-3
d_gene: -
v_gene: TRBV25-1
abundance: -
CDR3nt: TGTGCCAGCGCACCGCGTCTTAGCACAGATACGCAGTATTTT
CDR3aa: CASAPRLSTDTQYF

j_gene: TRBJ1-5
d_gene: -
v_gene: TRBV2
abundance: -
CDR3nt: TGTGCCAGCTCAGATAGCAATCAGCCCCAGCATTTT
CDR3aa: CASSDSNQPQHF

j_gene: TRBJ2-5
d_gene: -
v_gene: TRBV9
abundance: -
CDR3nt: TGTGCCAGCAGCGCCACCCTTAGGGGGAGGGGCCCGGGGGAGACCCAGTACTTC
CDR3aa: CASSATLRGRGPGETQYF

j_gene: TRBJ1-1
d_gene: -
v_gene: TRBV6-5
abundance: -
CDR3nt: TGTGCCAGCAGGGGAATGAGGGTTGAAGCTTTCTTT
CDR3aa: CASRGMRVEAFF

j_gene: TRBJ2-7
d_gene: TRBD1
v_gene: TRBV27
abundance: -
CDR3nt: TGTGCCAGCAGAAGACAGGGGCGGGTTGCCTACGAGCAGTACTTC
CDR3aa: CASRRQGRVAYEQYF

j_gene: TRBJ1-2
d_gene: -
v_gene: TRBV7-8
abundance: -
CDR3nt: TGTGCCAGCAGCTTATTCGGGGGGGCGTATGGCTACACCTTC
CDR3aa: CASSLFGGAYGYTF

j_gene: TRBJ2-5
d_gene: TRBD2
v_gene: TRBV2
abundance: -
CDR3nt: TGTGCCAGCAGCCTCCTAGAGGGAGGGGACGATGAAGAGACCCAGTACTTC
CDR3aa: CASSLLEGGDDEETQYF

j_gene: TRBJ2-2
d_gene: -
v_gene: TRBV10-3
abundance: once
CDR3nt: TGTGCCATCAGAGAGGAGTCCCGAACCACCGGGGAGCTGTTTTTT
CDR3aa: CAIREESRTTGELFF

j_gene: TRBJ2-1
d_gene: -
v_gene: TRBV10-1
abundance: -
CDR3nt: TGCGCCAGCGCCGACGGGCAGGGGTATAATGAGCAGTTCTTC
CDR3aa: CASADGQGYNEQFF

j_gene: TRBJ1-2
d_gene: -
v_gene: TRBV6-1
abundance: medium-sized
CDR3nt: TGTGCCAGCAGTGAAGCGGGCAGCAACTATGGCTACACCTTC
CDR3aa: CASSEAGSNYGYTF

j_gene: TRBJ1-1
d_gene: TRBD1
v_gene: TRBV18
abundance: -
CDR3nt: TGTGCCAGCTCACCAATGGTAACAGGGGGGACTGAAGCTTTCTTT
CDR3aa: CASSPMVTGGTEAFF

j_gene: TRBJ2-3
d_gene: -
v_gene: TRBV11-2
abundance: -
CDR3nt: TGTGCCAGCAGCCTCGTTGTGGGGGGGGCCACAGATACGCAGTATTTT
CDR3aa: CASSLVVGGATDTQYF

j_gene: TRBJ2-3
d_gene: TRBD2
v_gene: TRBV7-3
abundance: -
CDR3nt: TGTGCCAGCAGCCCGGGACTAGCGGGAGCTACAGATACGCAGTATTTT
CDR3aa: CASSPGLAGATDTQYF

j_gene: TRBJ2-2
d_gene: TRBD1
v_gene: TRBV4-3
abundance: -
CDR3nt: TGCGCCAGCAGTCTCAACAGGGGAACCGGGGAGCTGTTTTTT
CDR3aa: CASSLNRGTGELFF

j_gene: TRBJ2-7
d_gene: -
v_gene: TRBV11-3
abundance: -
CDR3nt: TGTGCCAGCAGCCCAACCGGGACCTACGAGCAGTACTTC
CDR3aa: CASSPTGTYEQYF

j_gene: TRBJ1-2
d_gene: -
v_gene: TRBV11-2
abundance: -
CDR3nt: TGTGCCAGCAGCGACAGATACTATGGCTACACCTTC
CDR3aa: CASSDRYYGYTF

j_gene: TRBJ1-2
d_gene: TRBD1
v_gene: TRBV27
abundance: -
CDR3nt: TGTGCCAGCAGTCCCCGACAGGGATTTAACTATGGCTACACCTTC
CDR3aa: CASSPRQGFNYGYTF

j_gene: TRBJ2-5
d_gene: -
v_gene: TRBV23-1
abundance: -
CDR3nt: TGCGCCAGCAGTCACCCTGGACAGACCCAAGAGACCCAGTACTTC
CDR3aa: CASSHPGQTQETQYF

j_gene: TRBJ2-2
d_gene: TRBD2
v_gene: TRBV30
abundance: -
CDR3nt: TGTGCCTGGAGTACAGCGGGAGTAGAGACCGGGGAGCTGTTTTTT
CDR3aa: CAWSTAGVETGELFF

j_gene: TRBJ2-1
d_gene: -
v_gene: TRBV5-1
abundance: -
CDR3nt: TGCGCCAGCACCAAACGGGGTAATGAGCAGTTCTTC
CDR3aa: CASTKRGNEQFF

j_gene: TRBJ2-1
d_gene: TRBD2
v_gene: TRBV7-2
abundance: -
CDR3nt: TGTGCCAGCAGGACAGGGGTGCTAGCGGGAGTGGATGAGCAGTTCTTC
CDR3aa: CASRTGVLAGVDEQFF

j_gene: TRBJ1-2
d_gene: TRBD1
v_gene: TRBV29-1
abundance: -
CDR3nt: TGCAGCGTTGAAGTCCCGGGACAGGGACTCTATGGCTACACCTTC
CDR3aa: CSVEVPGQGLYGYTF

j_gene: TRBJ2-7
d_gene: -
v_gene: TRBV2
abundance: once
CDR3nt: TGTGCCAGCAGAGGACAGTCCGTCTCCTACGAGCAGTACTTC
CDR3aa: CASRGQSVSYEQYF

j_gene: TRBJ1-4
d_gene: TRBD1
v_gene: TRBV18
abundance: few
CDR3nt: TGTGCCAGCTCACCACCGCAGACAGGGAGGGAAAAACTGTTTTTT
CDR3aa: CASSPPQTGREKLFF

j_gene: TRBJ1-5
d_gene: -
v_gene: TRBV30
abundance: few
CDR3nt: TGTGCCTGGGGTCTTATGGGGGGAGGTCAGCCCCAGCATTTT
CDR3aa: CAWGLMGGGQPQHF

j_gene: TRBJ2-1
d_gene: -
v_gene: TRBV5-4
abundance: -
CDR3nt: TGTGCCAGCAGCTTGGGGTCAGGGAATCACAATGAGCAGTTCTTC
CDR3aa: CASSLGSGNHNEQFF

j_gene: TRBJ2-1
d_gene: -
v_gene: TRBV5-4
abundance: -
CDR3nt: TGTGCCAGCAGCCTCCGAGTAGGGGGGGAAGACTACAATGAGCAGTTCTTC
CDR3aa: CASSLRVGGEDYNEQFF

j_gene: TRBJ2-1
d_gene: -
v_gene: TRBV25-1
abundance: -
CDR3nt: TGTGCCAGCACGGGTCCGACTTACAATGAGCAGTTCTTC
CDR3aa: CASTGPTYNEQFF

j_gene: TRBJ2-7
d_gene: TRBD1
v_gene: TRBV5-1
abundance: once
CDR3nt: TGCGCCAGCAGCTGGGGACAGTGGGGCTCAGAGCAGTACTTC
CDR3aa: CASSWGQWGSEQYF

j_gene: TRBJ1-4
d_gene: -
v_gene: TRBV29-1
abundance: -
CDR3nt: TGCAGCGTGGTCCCGGGACCGGAGGGTGAAAAACTGTTTTTT
CDR3aa: CSVVPGPEGEKLFF

j_gene: TRBJ2-3
d_gene: TRBD2
v_gene: TRBV7-9
abundance: -
CDR3nt: TGTGCCAGCAGCCGCCCAGCGGGAAGAGCAGATACGCAGTATTTT
CDR3aa: CASSRPAGRADTQYF

j_gene: TRBJ2-1
d_gene: TRBD2
v_gene: TRBV2
abundance: -
CDR3nt: TGTGCCAGCAGTGAAGCAGGGGGACTAGCGGGGAGGAGGAATGAGCAGTTCTTC
CDR3aa: CASSEAGGLAGRRNEQFF

j_gene: TRBJ1-2
d_gene: -
v_gene: TRBV4-2
abundance: -
CDR3nt: TGTGCCAGCAGCCTCCTGACAGACAAACCCTATGGCTACACCTTC
CDR3aa: CASSLLTDKPYGYTF

j_gene: TRBJ2-7
d_gene: TRBD1
v_gene: TRBV30
abundance: -
CDR3nt: TGTGCCTGGAGTGTTGGGACAGGGCCTTCCGAGCAGTACTTC
CDR3aa: CAWSVGTGPSEQYF

j_gene: TRBJ2-2
d_gene: -
v_gene: TRBV7-2
abundance: -
CDR3nt: TGTGCCAGCAGCTTAGCCGGGAACACCGGGGAGCTGTTTTTT
CDR3aa: CASSLAGNTGELFF

j_gene: TRBJ2-5
d_gene: TRBD2
v_gene: TRBV5-1
abundance: -
CDR3nt: TGCGCCAGCAGCCCCGGGACTAGCGGGGGATTCCAAGAGACCCAGTACTTC
CDR3aa: CASSPGTSGGFQETQYF

j_gene: TRBJ2-7
d_gene: TRBD2
v_gene: TRBV7-2
abundance: -
CDR3nt: TGTGCCAGCAGCTTAGCCGTGGTTCGGGCTAGCGGATCCTACGAGCAGTACTTC
CDR3aa: CASSLAVVRASGSYEQYF

j_gene: TRBJ2-5
d_gene: -
v_gene: TRBV5-6
abundance: -
CDR3nt: TGTGCCAGCAGCTTGGTTCAGGGGAATCGAGAGACCCAGTACTTC
CDR3aa: CASSLVQGNRETQYF

j_gene: TRBJ1-2
d_gene: -
v_gene: TRBV19
abundance: -
CDR3nt: TGTGCCAGTAGTATAGACAGAAACTATGGCTACACCTTC
CDR3aa: CASSIDRNYGYTF

j_gene: TRBJ2-3
d_gene: TRBD2
v_gene: TRBV7-3
abundance: -
CDR3nt: TGTGCCAGCAGTAGCGGGGGAGGGAGCACAGATACGCAGTATTTT
CDR3aa: CASSSGGGSTDTQYF

j_gene: TRBJ1-5
d_gene: -
v_gene: TRBV2
abundance: -
CDR3nt: TGTGCCAGCAGCGAAGGGCGGGCGAAGGGCAATCAGCCCCAGCATTTT
CDR3aa: CASSEGRAKGNQPQHF

j_gene: TRBJ2-7
d_gene: -
v_gene: TRBV6-6
abundance: -
CDR3nt: TGTGCCAGCAGGGACGGGAGTCTCCACGAGCAGTACTTC
CDR3aa: CASRDGSLHEQYF

j_gene: TRBJ1-5
d_gene: -
v_gene: TRBV23-1
abundance: -
CDR3nt: TGCGCCAGGGGAGGGTATCAGCCCCAGCATTTT
CDR3aa: CARGGYQPQHF

j_gene: TRBJ2-7
d_gene: -
v_gene: TRBV7-6
abundance: -
CDR3nt: TGTGCCAGCAGTCACATGTCCTACGAGCAGTACTTC
CDR3aa: CASSHMSYEQYF

j_gene: TRBJ2-7
d_gene: -
v_gene: TRBV27
abundance: -
CDR3nt: TGTGCCAGCAGTTTCGGTTCCAGGGTCGAGCAGTACTTC
CDR3aa: CASSFGSRVEQYF

j_gene: TRBJ2-7
d_gene: TRBD1
v_gene: TRBV5-1
abundance: once
CDR3nt: TGCGCCAGCAGCTTGCCTACAGGGGTCGACGAGCAGTACTTC
CDR3aa: CASSLPTGVDEQYF

j_gene: TRBJ1-3
d_gene: TRBD1
v_gene: TRBV5-1
abundance: -
CDR3nt: TGCGCCAGCAGCTCGGGACAGGCGGTGGGAAACACCATATATTTT
CDR3aa: CASSSGQAVGNTIYF